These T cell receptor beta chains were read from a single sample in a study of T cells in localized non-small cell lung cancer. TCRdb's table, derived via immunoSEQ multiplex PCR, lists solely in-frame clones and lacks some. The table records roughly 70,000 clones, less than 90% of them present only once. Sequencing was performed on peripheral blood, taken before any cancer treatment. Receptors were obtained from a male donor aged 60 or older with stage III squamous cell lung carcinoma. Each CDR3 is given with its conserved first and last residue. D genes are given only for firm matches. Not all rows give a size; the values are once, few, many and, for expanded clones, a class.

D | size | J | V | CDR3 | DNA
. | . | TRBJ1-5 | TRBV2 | CAGGGGGNQPQHF | TGTGCTGGAGGAGGGGGTGGCAATCAGCCCCAGCATTTT
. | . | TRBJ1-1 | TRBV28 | CASSSWTDDTEAFF | TGTGCCAGCAGCTCTTGGACAGATGACACTGAAGCTTTCTTT
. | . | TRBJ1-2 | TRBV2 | CASSGGNSEGGYTF | TGTGCCAGCAGTGGAGGTAACTCGGAGGGAGGCTACACCTTC
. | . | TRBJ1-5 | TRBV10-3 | CAISGSEDQPQHF | TGTGCCATCAGTGGTAGTGAGGATCAGCCCCAGCATTTT
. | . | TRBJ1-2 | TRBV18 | CASSPPGEAGYTF | TGTGCCAGCTCACCGCCGGGGGAGGCTGGCTACACCTTC
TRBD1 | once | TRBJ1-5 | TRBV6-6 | CASSFSDRVGQPQHF | TGTGCCAGCAGTTTCTCGGACAGGGTTGGACAGCCCCAGCATTTT
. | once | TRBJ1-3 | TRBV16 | CASSHLVAGSGNTIYF | TGTGCCAGCAGCCATTTGGTCGCAGGTTCTGGAAACACCATATATTTT
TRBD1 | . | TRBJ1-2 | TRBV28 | CASTSGDRYYGYTF | TGTGCCAGCACCTCCGGGGACAGATATTATGGCTACACCTTC
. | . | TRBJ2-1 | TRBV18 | CASSPPFATNEQFF | TGTGCCAGCTCACCACCCTTCGCGACCAATGAGCAGTTCTTC
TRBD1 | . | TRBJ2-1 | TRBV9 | CASSSRDSSYNEQFF | TGTGCCAGCAGCAGCCGGGACAGCTCCTACAATGAGCAGTTCTTC
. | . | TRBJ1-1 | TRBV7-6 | CASSLDENTEAFF | TGTGCCAGCAGCTTAGACGAGAACACTGAAGCTTTCTTT
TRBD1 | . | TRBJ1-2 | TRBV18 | CASSPGTGKGYTF | TGTGCCAGCTCGCCCGGGACAGGGAAAGGCTACACCTTC
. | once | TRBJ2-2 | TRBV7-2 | CASSLDQTGELFF | TGTGCCAGCAGCTTAGACCAAACCGGGGAGCTGTTTTTT
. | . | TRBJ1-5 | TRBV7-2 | CASSRTASGYQPQHF | TGTGCCAGCAGCCGGACAGCTTCAGGATATCAGCCCCAGCATTTT
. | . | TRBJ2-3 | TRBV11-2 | CASRYRGTDTQYF | TGTGCCAGCAGATACAGGGGCACAGATACGCAGTATTTT
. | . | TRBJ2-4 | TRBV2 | CASDQDRPAKNIQYF | TGTGCCAGTGATCAAGACAGGCCTGCCAAAAACATTCAGTACTTC
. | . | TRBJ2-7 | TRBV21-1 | CASPKRRQVSGLGYF | TGTGCCAGTCCTAAAAGGAGACAGGTAAGTGGTTTGGGGTACTTC
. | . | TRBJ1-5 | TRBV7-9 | CASSSGTGDFNQPQHF | TGTGCCAGCAGCTCAGGAACAGGCGATTTCAATCAGCCCCAGCATTTT
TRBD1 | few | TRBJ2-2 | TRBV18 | CASSPGQRTGELFF | TGTGCCAGCTCACCGGGACAGCGCACCGGGGAGCTGTTTTTT
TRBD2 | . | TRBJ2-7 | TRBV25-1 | CASSWTSDPYEQYF | TGTGCCAGCAGTTGGACTAGCGATCCCTACGAGCAGTACTTC
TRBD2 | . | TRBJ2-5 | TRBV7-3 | CASSQGTSLQETQYF | TGTGCCAGCAGCCAAGGGACTAGTCTTCAAGAGACCCAGTACTTC
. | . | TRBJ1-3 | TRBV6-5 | CASSYRGSGNTIYF | TGTGCCAGCAGTTACAGGGGCTCTGGAAACACCATATATTTT
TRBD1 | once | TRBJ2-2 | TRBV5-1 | CASEDRVSGELFF | TGCGCCAGCGAGGACAGGGTGAGCGGGGAGCTGTTTTTT
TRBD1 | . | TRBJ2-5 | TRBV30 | CAWARGRETQYF | TGTGCCTGGGCCAGGGGGCGAGAGACCCAGTACTTC
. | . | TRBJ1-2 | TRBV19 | CASRLATVGYGYTF | TGTGCCAGTAGGCTCGCGACAGTCGGATATGGCTACACCTTC
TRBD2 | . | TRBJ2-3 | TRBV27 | CASSPRLAGGTSLPDTQYF | TGTGCCAGCAGTCCACGACTAGCGGGGGGGACATCTCTTCCAGATACGCAGTATTTT
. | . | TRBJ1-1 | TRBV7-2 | CASSSENGQRAFF | TGTGCCAGCAGCTCCGAAAACGGACAGAGGGCTTTCTTT
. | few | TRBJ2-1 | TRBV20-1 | CSAPSYNEQFF | TGCAGTGCTCCCTCCTACAATGAGCAGTTCTTC
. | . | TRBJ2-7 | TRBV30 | CAWSDNYEQYF | TGTGCCTGGAGTGACAACTACGAGCAGTACTTC
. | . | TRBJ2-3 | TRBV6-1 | CASSEAAAGTQYF | TGTGCCAGCAGTGAAGCGGCGGCGGGTACGCAGTATTTT
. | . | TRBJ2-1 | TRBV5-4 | CASSLEYREQFF | TGTGCCAGCAGCTTGGAATATCGAGAGCAGTTCTTC
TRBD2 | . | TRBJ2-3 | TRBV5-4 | CASSGRGRLGTDTQYF | TGTGCCAGCAGCGGGAGGGGCAGGCTGGGTACAGATACGCAGTATTTT
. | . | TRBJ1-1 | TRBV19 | CASLPRIPNTEAFF | TGTGCCAGTTTGCCGAGGATTCCGAACACTGAAGCTTTCTTT
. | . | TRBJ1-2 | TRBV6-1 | CASSEAWGDGYTF | TGTGCCAGCAGTGAAGCCTGGGGGGATGGCTACACCTTC
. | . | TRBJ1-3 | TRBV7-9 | CASSPGRQASGNTIYF | TGTGCCAGCAGCCCGGGTAGACAGGCCTCTGGAAACACCATATATTTT
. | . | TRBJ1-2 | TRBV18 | CASSPPNAGNYGYTF | TGTGCCAGCTCACCACCGAACGCAGGGAACTATGGCTACACCTTC
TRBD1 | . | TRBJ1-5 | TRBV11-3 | CASSLTGGNQPQHF | TGTGCCAGCAGCTTGACAGGGGGCAATCAGCCCCAGCATTTT
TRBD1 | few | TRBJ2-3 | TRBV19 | CASSIGTGADTQYF | TGTGCCAGTAGTATAGGGACAGGGGCAGATACGCAGTATTTT
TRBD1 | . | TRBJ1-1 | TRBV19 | CASKDREVWNTEAFF | TGTGCCAGTAAAGACAGGGAGGTATGGAACACTGAAGCTTTCTTT
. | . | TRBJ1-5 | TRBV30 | CAWSLAGYGQPQHF | TGTGCCTGGAGTTTGGCAGGGTATGGTCAGCCCCAGCATTTT
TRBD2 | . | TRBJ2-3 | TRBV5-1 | CASSLGLAGYTDTQYF | TGCGCCAGCAGCTTGGGACTAGCAGGTTACACAGATACGCAGTATTTT
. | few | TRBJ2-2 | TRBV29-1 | CSVSTKPTGELFF | TGCAGCGTTTCCACTAAGCCGACCGGGGAGCTGTTTTTT
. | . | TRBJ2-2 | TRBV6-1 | CASSEQGAAGELFF | TGTGCCAGCAGTGAACAAGGGGCAGCCGGGGAGCTGTTTTTT
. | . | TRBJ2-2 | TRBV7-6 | CASEGSYTGELFF | TGTGCCAGCGAAGGGTCTTACACCGGGGAGCTGTTTTTT
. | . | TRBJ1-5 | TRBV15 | CATSRRQAYQPQHF | TGTGCCACCAGCAGGAGACAGGCCTATCAGCCCCAGCATTTT
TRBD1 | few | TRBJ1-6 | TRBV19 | CASSILSGQAPLHF | TGTGCCAGTAGTATACTGTCGGGACAGGCACCCCTCCACTTT
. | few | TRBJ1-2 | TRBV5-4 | CASSLDGVGGYTF | TGTGCCAGCAGCTTGGACGGAGTAGGGGGCTACACCTTC
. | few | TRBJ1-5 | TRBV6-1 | CASTPERLGIQPQHF | TGTGCCAGCACCCCGGAAAGGCTAGGAATTCAGCCCCAGCATTTT
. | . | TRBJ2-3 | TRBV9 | CASSEDSVTDTQYF | TGTGCCAGCAGCGAAGACTCCGTAACAGATACGCAGTATTTT
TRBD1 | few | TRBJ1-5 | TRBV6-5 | CASREGQGRQPQHF | TGTGCCAGCAGGGAGGGACAGGGCAGACAGCCCCAGCATTTT
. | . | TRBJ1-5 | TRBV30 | CAWSAGSSSNQPQHF | TGTGCCTGGAGTGCAGGGTCATCTAGCAATCAGCCCCAGCATTTT
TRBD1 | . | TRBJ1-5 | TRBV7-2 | CASSFLQGRGNQPQHF | TGTGCCAGCAGCTTCCTACAGGGGCGAGGCAATCAGCCCCAGCATTTT